The 3 T cell receptor beta chains reported below all come from one sample, sequenced in a study of shared clonotypes between healthy human individuals. Libraries were prepared by immunoSEQ multiplex PCR; TCRdb keeps only in-frame clonotypes and omits some of them. The table includes 1 million to 1.2 million clones, around three quarters detected once. The sequenced sample was memory CD4+ T cells from PBMCs. The subset denotes: CD45RA-negative fraction. These TCRs come from a young man in good health. Some clones in this sample may be carry-over from other donors' samples.

The chain recombines TRBV27 with TRBJ2-7, with TRBD2 as a possible D gene (5 bases). Germline V gene lookup returns CDR1 MNHEY and CDR2 SMNVEV (reference sequence). The CDR3 length is 16 residues. The V gene lost 1 base and the J gene lost 2 bases, with 15 bases spanning the gap. In DNA, the CDR3 is TGTGCCAGCAGTTTATATTTCGGCGGAGGTGCCTACGAGCAGTACTTC. Its translation: CASSLYFGGGAYEQYF.

The genes are TRBV6-5 and TRBJ2-5; the match to TRBD1 covers 10 bases. This CDR3 is 14 amino acids long. With V trimmed by 6 bases and J by 4 bases, 5 bases remained unmatched. Germline values: CDR1 MNHEY, CDR2 SVGAGI. The CDR3 coding sequence is TGTGCCAGCAGAGCCGGGACAGGGGCAGAGACCCAGTACTTC. Translation: CASRAGTGAETQYF.

Only a few counts were recorded for this clone. The V call is TRBV18, the J call TRBJ2-2, with D maybe TRBD2 (5 bases). The CDR3 loop spans 14 amino acids. Germline V gene lookup returns CDR1 KGHSH and CDR2 LQKENI. Trimming stripped 6 bases from V and 5 bases from J, with 13 bases between. The CDR3 spells CASSQSGGTGELFF. The DNA of the CDR3 is TGTGCCAGCTCCCAATCAGGCGGGACCGGGGAGCTGTTTTTT.